This passage covers 3 T cell receptor beta chains from one sample sequenced in a study of CD8 T cells in ankylosing spondylitis. TCRdb re-derived calls from the 5' RACE reads in MiXCR, one entry per CDR3 protein. The table shows 120,000 to 150,000 distinct CDR3 sequences, with 7.5% to 9.5% occurring only once. Material: synovial fluid, either unsorted or a sorted T cell fraction (not recorded which). These receptors all come from a male donor with ankylosing spondylitis.

This clonotype was found many times. The rearrangement links TRBV12-3 or TRBV12-4 to TRBJ2-7; D perhaps matches TRBD2 (5 bases). Trimming shortened V by 7 bases and J by 6 bases, and 10 bases separated the two germline ends. The CDR3 consists of 11 residues. CDR3 DNA: TGTGCCAGCACCTCTGAGGGCGAGCAGTACTTC. Translating gives CASTSEGEQYF.

This clonotype was detected many times. The chain recombines TRBV11-2 with TRBJ2-7; D unresolved. Trimming removed 0 bases at V and 6 bases at J, with 6 bases between. The CDR3 runs 12 residues. CDR1 and CDR2 from the germline V gene are SGHAT and FQNNGV. CDR3 sequence (DNA): TGTGCCAGCAGCTTAGATTTGGCCGAGCAGTACTTC. It yields the protein CASSLDLAEQYF.

The chain employs TRBV7-9 and TRBJ2-5; D not resolved. Trimming left V 1 base short and J 3 bases short, with 9 bases between. Per germline, CDR1 SEHNR and CDR2 FQNEAQ (reference sequence). This CDR3 region has 14 residues. The CDR3 here is CASSLGRSKETQYF. The CDR3 nucleotides read TGTGCCAGCAGCTTAGGGCGGAGCAAAGAGACCCAGTACTTC.